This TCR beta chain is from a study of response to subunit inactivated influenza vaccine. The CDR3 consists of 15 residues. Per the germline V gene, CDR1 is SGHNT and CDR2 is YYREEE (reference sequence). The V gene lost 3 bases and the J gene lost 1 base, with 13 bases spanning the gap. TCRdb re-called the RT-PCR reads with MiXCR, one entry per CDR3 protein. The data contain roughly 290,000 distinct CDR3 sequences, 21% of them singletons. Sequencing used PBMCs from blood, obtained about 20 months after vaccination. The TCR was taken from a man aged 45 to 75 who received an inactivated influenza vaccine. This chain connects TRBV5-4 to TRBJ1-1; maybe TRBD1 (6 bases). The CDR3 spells CASSYTGIGNTEAFF. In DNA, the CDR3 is TGTGCCAGCAGCTACACAGGGATCGGGAACACTGAAGCTTTCTTT.